This TCR beta chain was documented in a study of blood T cell repertoires in COVID-19. Participants were aged about 18 to 100 years, lived in roughly 25 US areas, and enrolled virtually. Sequencing used immunoSEQ multiplex PCR; TCRdb keeps in-frame clones, though not all of them. The sample records 140,000 or so clones, around 87% being singletons. This clone was recorded once. The CDR3 extends over 11 amino acids. Germline V gene data show CDR1 as GTSNPN and CDR2 as SVGIG (reference sequence). Between the trimmed V and J ends, which lost 4 bases and 11 bases, there was a span of 14 bases. The sample was PBMCs or T cells enriched from blood (not recorded which). The clonotype originates from a man aged 55 to 70 who had recovered from COVID-19. The rearrangement uses TRBV30 and TRBJ1-1, with D unresolved. The CDR3 DNA reads as TGTGCCTGGACGGCGGGAGCGGGGGCTTTCTTT. This translates into CAWTAGAGAFF.